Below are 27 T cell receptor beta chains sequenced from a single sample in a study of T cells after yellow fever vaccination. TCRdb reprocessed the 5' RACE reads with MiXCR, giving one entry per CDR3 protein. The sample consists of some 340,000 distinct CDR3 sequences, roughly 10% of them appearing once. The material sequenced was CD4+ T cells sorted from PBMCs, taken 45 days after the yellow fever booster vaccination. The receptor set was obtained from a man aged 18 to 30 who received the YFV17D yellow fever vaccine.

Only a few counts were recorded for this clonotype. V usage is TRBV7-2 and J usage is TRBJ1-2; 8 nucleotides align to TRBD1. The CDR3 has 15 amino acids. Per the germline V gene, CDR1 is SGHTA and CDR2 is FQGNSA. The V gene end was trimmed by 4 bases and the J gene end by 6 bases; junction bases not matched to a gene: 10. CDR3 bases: TGTGCCAGCAGCTCGCAGAAAGTACAGGGGGATGGCTACACCTTC. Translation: CASSSQKVQGDGYTF.

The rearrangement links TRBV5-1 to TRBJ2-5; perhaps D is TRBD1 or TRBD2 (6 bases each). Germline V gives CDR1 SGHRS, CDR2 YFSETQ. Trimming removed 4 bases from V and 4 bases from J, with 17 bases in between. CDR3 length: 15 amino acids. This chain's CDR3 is CASSPGATGPETQYF. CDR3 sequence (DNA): TGCGCCAGCAGCCCGGGGGCCACAGGGCCAGAGACCCAGTACTTC.

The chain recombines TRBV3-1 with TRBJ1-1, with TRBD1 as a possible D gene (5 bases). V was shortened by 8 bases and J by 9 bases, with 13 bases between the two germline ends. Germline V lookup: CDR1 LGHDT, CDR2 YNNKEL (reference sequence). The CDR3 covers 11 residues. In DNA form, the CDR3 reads TGTGCCAGCTATTTCCGGGGCCAAGCTTTCTTT. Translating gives CASYFRGQAFF.

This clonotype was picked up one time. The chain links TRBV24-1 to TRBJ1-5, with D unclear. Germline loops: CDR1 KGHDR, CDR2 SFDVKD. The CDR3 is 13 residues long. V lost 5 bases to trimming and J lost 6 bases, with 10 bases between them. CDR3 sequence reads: CATSALEGQPQHF. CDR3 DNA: TGTGCCACCAGTGCCCTCGAGGGTCAGCCCCAGCATTTT.

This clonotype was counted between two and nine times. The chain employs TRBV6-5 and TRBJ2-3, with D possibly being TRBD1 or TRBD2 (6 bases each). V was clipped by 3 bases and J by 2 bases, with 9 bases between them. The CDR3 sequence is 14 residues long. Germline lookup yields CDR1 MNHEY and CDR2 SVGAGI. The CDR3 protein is CASSYRGDTDTQYF. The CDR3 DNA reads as TGTGCCAGCAGTTATAGGGGGGACACAGATACGCAGTATTTT.

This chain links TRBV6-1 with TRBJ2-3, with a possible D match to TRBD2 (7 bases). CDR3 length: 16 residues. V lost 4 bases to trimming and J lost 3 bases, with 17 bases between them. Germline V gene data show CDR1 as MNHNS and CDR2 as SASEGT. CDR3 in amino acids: CASSALSRGPTDTQYF. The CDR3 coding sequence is TGTGCCAGCAGTGCGCTCTCGCGGGGGCCAACAGATACGCAGTATTTT.

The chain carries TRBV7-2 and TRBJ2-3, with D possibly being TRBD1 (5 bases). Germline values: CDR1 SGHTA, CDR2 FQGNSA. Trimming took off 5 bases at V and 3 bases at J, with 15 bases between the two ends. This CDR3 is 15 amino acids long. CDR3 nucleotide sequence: TGTGCCAGCAGCCGAGACAGATCCCGAACAGATACGCAGTATTTT. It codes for CASSRDRSRTDTQYF.

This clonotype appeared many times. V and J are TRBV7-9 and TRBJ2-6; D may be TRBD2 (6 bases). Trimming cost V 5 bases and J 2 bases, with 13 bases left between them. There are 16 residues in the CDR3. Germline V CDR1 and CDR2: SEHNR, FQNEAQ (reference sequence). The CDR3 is CASSTKPGAGANVLTF. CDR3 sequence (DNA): TGTGCCAGCAGCACAAAACCGGGGGCTGGGGCCAACGTCCTGACTTTC.

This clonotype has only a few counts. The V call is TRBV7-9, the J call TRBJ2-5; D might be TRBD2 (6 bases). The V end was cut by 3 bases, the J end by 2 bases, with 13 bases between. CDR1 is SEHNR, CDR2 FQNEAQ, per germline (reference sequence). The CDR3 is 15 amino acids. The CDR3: CASSFVEGWQETQYF. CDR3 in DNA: TGTGCCAGCAGCTTCGTGGAGGGATGGCAAGAGACCCAGTACTTC.

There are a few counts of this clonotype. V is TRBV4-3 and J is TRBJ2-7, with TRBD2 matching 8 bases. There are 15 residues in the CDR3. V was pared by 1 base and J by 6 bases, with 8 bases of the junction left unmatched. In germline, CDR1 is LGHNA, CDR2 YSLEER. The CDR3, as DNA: TGCGCCAGCAGCCAAGCCGGGACTAGTCGGTCCGAGCAGTACTTC. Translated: CASSQAGTSRSEQYF.

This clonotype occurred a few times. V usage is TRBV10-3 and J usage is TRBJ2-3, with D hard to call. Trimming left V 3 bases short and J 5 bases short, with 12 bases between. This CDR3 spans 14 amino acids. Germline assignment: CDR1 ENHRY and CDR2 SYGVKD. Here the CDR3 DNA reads TGTGCCATCAGTGAACCGGCAGCCAGAGATACGCAGTATTTT. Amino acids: CAISEPAARDTQYF.

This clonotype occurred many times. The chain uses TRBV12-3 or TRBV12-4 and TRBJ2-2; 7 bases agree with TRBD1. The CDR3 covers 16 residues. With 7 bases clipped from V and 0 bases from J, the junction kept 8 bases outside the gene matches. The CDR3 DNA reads TGTGCCAGCAAGGTGCTAGGGGGCGCGAACACCGGGGAGCTGTTTTTT. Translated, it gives CASKVLGGANTGELFF.

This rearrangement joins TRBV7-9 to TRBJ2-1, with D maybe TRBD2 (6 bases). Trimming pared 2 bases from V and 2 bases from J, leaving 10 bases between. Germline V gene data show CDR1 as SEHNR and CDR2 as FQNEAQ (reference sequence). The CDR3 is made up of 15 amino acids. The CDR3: CASSLFGRTYNEQFF. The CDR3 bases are TGTGCCAGCAGCTTATTCGGGAGAACCTACAATGAGCAGTTCTTC.

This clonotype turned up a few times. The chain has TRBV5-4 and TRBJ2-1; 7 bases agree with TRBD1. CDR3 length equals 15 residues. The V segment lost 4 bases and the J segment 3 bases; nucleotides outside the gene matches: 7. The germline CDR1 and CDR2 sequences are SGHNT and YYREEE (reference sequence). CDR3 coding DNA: TGTGCCAGCAGCCTCGACAGGGCGGACTACAATGAGCAGTTCTTC. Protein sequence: CASSLDRADYNEQFF.

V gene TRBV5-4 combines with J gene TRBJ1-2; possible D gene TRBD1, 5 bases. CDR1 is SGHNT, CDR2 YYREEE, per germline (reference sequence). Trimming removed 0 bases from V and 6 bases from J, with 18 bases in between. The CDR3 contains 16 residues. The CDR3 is CASSLAPVSRDHGYTF. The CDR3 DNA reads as TGTGCCAGCAGCTTGGCACCCGTGAGCAGGGACCATGGCTACACCTTC.

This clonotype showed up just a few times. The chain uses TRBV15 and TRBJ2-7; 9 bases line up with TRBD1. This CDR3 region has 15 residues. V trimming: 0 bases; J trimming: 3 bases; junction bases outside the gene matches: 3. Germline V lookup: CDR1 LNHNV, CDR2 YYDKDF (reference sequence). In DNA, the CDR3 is TGTGCCACCAGCAGAGAGCCGACAGGGGGCTACGAGCAGTACTTC. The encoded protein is CATSREPTGGYEQYF. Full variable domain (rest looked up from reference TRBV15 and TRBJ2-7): DAMVIQNPRYQVTQFGKPVTLSCSQTLNHNVMYWYQQKSSQAPKLLFHYYDKDFNNEADTPDNFQSRRPNTSFCFLDIRSPGLGDTAMYLCATSREPTGGYEQYFGPGTRLTVT.

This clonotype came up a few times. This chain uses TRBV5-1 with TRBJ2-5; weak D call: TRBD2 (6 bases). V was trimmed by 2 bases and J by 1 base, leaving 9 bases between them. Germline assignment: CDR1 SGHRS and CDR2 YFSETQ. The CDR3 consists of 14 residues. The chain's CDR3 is CASSLGEAQETQYF. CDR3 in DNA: TGCGCCAGCAGCTTAGGGGAGGCCCAAGAGACCCAGTACTTC.

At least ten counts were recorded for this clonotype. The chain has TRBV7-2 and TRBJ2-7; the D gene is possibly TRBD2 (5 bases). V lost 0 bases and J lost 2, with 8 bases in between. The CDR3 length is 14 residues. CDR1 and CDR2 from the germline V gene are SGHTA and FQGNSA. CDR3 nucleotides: TGTGCCAGCAGCTTAGCCGGGAACCCCTACGAGCAGTACGTC. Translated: CASSLAGNPYEQYV.

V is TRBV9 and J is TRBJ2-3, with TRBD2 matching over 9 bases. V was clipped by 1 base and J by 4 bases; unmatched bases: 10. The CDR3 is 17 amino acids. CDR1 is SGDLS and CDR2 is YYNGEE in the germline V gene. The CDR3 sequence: CASSVQAGGGGADTQYF. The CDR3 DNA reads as TGTGCCAGCAGCGTACAAGCGGGGGGTGGGGGAGCAGATACGCAGTATTTT.

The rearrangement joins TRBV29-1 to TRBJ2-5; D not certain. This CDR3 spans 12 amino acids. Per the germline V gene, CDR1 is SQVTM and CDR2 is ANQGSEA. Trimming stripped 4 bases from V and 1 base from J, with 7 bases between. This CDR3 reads CSVVRTQETQYF. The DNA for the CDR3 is TGCAGCGTTGTAAGGACCCAAGAGACCCAGTACTTC.

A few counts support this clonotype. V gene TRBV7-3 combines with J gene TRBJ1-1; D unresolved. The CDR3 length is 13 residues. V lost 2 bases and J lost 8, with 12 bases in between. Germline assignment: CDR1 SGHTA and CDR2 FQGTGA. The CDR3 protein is CASSLGPSAEAFF. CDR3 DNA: TGTGCCAGCAGCTTAGGGCCCTCTGCCGAAGCTTTCTTT.

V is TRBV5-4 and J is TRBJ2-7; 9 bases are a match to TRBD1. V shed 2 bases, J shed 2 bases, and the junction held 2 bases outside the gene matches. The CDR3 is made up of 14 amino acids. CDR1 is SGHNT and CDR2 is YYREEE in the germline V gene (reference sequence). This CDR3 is CASSFTGGPYEQYF. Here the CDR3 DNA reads TGTGCCAGCAGCTTTACAGGGGGCCCCTACGAGCAGTACTTC.

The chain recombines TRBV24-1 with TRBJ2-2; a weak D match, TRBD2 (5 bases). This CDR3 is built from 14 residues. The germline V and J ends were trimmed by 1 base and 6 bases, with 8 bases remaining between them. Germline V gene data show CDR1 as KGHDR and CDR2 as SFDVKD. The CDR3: CATSDFASSGELFF. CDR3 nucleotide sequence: TGTGCCACCAGTGATTTCGCTAGCTCCGGGGAGCTGTTTTTT.

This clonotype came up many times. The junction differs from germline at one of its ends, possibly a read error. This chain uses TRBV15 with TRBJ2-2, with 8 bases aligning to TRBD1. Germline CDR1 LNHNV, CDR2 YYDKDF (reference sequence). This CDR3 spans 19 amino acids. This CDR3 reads CATSREGQGADSKTGELFF. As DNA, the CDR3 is TGTGCCACCAGCAGAGAAGGGCAGGGGGCAGATTCGAAAACCGGGGAGCTGTTTTTT.

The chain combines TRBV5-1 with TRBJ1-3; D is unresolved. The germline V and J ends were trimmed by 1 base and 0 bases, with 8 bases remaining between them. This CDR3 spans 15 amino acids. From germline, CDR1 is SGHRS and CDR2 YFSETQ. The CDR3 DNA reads TGCGCCAGCAGCTTGACGAGCCACTCTGGAAACACCATATATTTT. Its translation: CASSLTSHSGNTIYF. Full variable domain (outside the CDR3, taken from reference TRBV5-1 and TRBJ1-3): KAGVTQTPRYLIKTRGQQVTLSCSPISGHRSVSWYQQTPGQGLQFLFEYFSETQRNKGNFPGRFSGRQFSNSRSEMNVSTLELGDSALYLCASSLTSHSGNTIYFGEGSWLTVV.

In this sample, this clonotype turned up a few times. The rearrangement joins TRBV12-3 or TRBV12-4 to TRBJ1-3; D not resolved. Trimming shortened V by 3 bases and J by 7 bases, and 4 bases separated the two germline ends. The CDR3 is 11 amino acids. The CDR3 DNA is TGTGCCAGCAGTTTCGTGAACACCATATATTTT. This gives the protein CASSFVNTIYF.

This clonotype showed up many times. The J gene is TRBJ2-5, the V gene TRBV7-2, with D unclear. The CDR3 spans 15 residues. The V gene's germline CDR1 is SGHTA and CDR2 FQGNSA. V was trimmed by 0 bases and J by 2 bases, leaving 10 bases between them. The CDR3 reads CASSLALVPQETQYF. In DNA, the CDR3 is TGTGCCAGCAGCTTAGCGCTAGTTCCTCAAGAGACCCAGTACTTC.